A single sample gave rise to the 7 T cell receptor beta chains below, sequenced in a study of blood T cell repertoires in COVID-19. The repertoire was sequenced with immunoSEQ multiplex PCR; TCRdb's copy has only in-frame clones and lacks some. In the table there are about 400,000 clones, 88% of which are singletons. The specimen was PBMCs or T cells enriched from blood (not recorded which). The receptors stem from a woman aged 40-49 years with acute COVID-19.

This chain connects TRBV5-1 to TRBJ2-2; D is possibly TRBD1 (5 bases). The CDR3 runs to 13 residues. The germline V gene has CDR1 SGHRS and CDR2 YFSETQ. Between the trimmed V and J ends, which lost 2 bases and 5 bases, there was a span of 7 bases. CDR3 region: CASSFPGTGELFF. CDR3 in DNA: TGCGCCAGCAGCTTCCCAGGGACCGGGGAGCTGTTTTTT.

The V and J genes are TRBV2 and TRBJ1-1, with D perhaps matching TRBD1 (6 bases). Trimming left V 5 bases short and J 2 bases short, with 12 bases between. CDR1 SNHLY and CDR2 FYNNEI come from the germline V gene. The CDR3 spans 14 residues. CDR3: CASSRQGPNTEAFF. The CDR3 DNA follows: TGTGCCAGCAGTCGCCAGGGGCCCAACACTGAAGCTTTCTTT. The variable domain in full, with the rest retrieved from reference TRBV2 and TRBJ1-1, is EPEVTQTPSHQVTQMGQEVILRCVPISNHLYFYWYRQILGQKVEFLVSFYNNEISEKSEIFDDQFSVERPDGSNFTLKIRSTKLEDSAMYFCASSRQGPNTEAFFGQGTRLTVV.

CDR3 region: CASSPRDRVGTEAFF. The CDR3 DNA reads TGTGCCAGCAGCCCCCGGGACAGGGTTGGCACTGAAGCTTTCTTT. The chain combines TRBV3-1 (or the pseudogene TRBV3-2) with TRBJ1-1; TRBD1 agrees at 9 bases. Germline V lookup: CDR1 LGHDT, CDR2 YNNKEL (reference sequence). The CDR3 contains 15 residues. V shed 4 bases, J shed 4 bases, and the junction held 7 bases outside the gene matches.

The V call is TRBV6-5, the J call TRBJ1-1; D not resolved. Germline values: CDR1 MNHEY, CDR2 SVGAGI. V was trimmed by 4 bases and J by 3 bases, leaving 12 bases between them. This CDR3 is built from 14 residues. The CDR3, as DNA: TGTGCCAGCAGTTCCGCCTCAGAATACACTGAAGCTTTCTTT. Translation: CASSSASEYTEAFF.

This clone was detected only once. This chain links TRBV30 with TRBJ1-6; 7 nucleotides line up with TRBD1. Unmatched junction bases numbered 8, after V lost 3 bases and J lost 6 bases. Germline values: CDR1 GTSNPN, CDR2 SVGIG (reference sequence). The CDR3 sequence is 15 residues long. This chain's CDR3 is CAWRARGLGNSPLHF. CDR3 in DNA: TGTGCCTGGAGGGCGAGGGGGCTCGGTAATTCACCCCTCCACTTT.

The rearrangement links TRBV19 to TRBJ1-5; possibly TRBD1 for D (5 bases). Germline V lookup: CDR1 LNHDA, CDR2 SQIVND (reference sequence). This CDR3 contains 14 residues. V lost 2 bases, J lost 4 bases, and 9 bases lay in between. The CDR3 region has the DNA TGTGCCAGTAGTATACGGACACATAATCAGCCCCAGCATTTT. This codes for CASSIRTHNQPQHF.

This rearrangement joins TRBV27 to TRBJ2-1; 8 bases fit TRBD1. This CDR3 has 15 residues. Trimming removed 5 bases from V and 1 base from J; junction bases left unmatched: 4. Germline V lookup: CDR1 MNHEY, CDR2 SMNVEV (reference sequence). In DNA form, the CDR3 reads TGTGCCAGCAGTCGCCGGGACAGGTCCTACAATGAGCAGTTCTTC. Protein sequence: CASSRRDRSYNEQFF.